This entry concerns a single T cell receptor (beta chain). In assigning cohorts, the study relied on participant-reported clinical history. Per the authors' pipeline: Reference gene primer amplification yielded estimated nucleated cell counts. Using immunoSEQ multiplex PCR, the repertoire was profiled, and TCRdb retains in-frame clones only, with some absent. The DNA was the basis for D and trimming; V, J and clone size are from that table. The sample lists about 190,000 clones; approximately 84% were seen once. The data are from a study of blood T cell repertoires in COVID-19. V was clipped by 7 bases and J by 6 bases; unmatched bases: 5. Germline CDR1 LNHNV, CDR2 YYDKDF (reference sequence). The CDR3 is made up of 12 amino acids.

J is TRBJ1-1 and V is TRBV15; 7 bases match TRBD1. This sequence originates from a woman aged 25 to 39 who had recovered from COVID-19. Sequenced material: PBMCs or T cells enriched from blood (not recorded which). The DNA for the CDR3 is TGTGCCACCAAGGGGGCATTGGCTGAAGCTTTCTTT. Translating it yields CATKGALAEAFF.